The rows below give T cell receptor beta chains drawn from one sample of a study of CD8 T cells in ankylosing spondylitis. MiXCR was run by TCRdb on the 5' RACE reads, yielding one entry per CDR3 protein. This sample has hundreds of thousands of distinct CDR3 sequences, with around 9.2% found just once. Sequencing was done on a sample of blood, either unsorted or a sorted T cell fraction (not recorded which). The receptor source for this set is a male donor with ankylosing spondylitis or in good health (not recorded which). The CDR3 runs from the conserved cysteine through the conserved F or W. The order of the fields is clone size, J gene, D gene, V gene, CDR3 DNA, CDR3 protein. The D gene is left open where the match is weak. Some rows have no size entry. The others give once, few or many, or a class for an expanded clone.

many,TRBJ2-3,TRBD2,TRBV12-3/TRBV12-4,TGTGCCAGCAGCTCGACTAGCGGGAGAGGGGTAGATACGCAGTATTTT,CASSSTSGRGVDTQYF
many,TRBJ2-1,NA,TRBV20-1,TGCAGTGCTACACCGGGACTCGCGTTAAATGAGCAGTTCTTC,CSATPGLALNEQFF
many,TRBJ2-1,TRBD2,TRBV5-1,TGCGCCAGCAGCTTGGTATCCAGCGGGAGTGCCAATGAGCAGTTCTTC,CASSLVSSGSANEQFF
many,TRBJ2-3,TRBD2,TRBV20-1,TGCAGTGCAGGCGGGAGTGGCACAGATACGCAGTATTTT,CSAGGSGTDTQYF
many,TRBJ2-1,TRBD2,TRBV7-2,TGTGCCAGCAGCTTTCCGGGACTAGCGGACAATGAGCAGTTCTTC,CASSFPGLADNEQFF
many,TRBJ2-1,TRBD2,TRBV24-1,TGTGCCACCGAACAAGCGGGAGTGGGCTACAATGAGCAGTTCTTC,CATEQAGVGYNEQFF
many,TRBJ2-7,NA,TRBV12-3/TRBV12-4,TGTGCCAGCAGCACAAGTGGGAGACAGGACTTC,CASSTSGRQDF
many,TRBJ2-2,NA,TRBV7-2,TGTGCCAGCAGCTCAACCCCCGGGGGCACCGGGGAGCTGTTTTTT,CASSSTPGGTGELFF
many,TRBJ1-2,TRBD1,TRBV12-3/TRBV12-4,TGTGCCAGCAGTTCCTTAGCAGATCGACAGGGATTGGGTGGCTACACCTTC,CASSSLADRQGLGGYTF
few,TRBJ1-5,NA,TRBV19,TGTGCCAGTAGTATCTCACAGGCGAAAAATCAGCCCCAGCATTTT,CASSISQAKNQPQHF
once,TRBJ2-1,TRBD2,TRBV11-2,TGTGCCAGCAGCCCAAGACTAGCGGGAGTTTACAATGAGCAGTTCTTC,CASSPRLAGVYNEQFF
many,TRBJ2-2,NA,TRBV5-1,TGCGCCAGCAGCTTGAATGGGGGGAACACCGGGGAGCTGTTTTTT,CASSLNGGNTGELFF
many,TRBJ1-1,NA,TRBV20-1,TGCAGTGCTAGAGAGGGAGGGATCACTGAAGCTTTCTTT,CSAREGGITEAFF
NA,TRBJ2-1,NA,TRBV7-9,TGTGCCAGCAGCCCCGGACGTACGACCGATGAGCAGTTCTTC,CASSPGRTTDEQFF
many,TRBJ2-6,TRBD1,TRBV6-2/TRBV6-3,TGTGCCAGCAGTTCGGGACAGATAAGCTCTGGGGCCAACGTCCTGACTTTC,CASSSGQISSGANVLTF
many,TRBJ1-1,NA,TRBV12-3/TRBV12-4,TGTGCCAGCAGTTTGCCGCGTGTGGTGACTGAAGCTTTCTTT,CASSLPRVVTEAFF
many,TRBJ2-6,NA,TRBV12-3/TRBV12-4,TGTGCCAGCAGTTTAGCGTTTGGGGACCCTCTCTCTGGGGCCAACGTCCTGACTTTC,CASSLAFGDPLSGANVLTF
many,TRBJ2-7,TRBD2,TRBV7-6,TGTGCCAGCAGCTTATCTTCTGGCCAAGTGGGGACTACCGAGCAGTACTTC,CASSLSSGQVGTTEQYF
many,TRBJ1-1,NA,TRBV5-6,TGTGCCAGCAGCTTGGAGGACCTTTACAACACTGAAGCTTTCTTT,CASSLEDLYNTEAFF
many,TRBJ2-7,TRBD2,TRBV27,TGTGCCAGCAGTGTCGGGGGGGACTCCTACGAGCAGTACTTC,CASSVGGDSYEQYF
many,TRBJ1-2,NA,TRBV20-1,TGCAGTGCTAGAGATCGACACAGGACGGCGCAGCGCTACACCTTC,CSARDRHRTAQRYTF
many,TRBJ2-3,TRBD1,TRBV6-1,TGTGCCAGCAGGACCCGGACAGGGTGGACAGATACGCAGTATTTT,CASRTRTGWTDTQYF
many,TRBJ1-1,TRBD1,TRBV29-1,TGCAGCGTTGGGAACAGGGGCGGGTTGAACACTGAAGCTTTCTTT,CSVGNRGGLNTEAFF
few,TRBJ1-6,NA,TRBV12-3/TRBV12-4,TGTGCCAGCAGTTTAAACCCGAGGGCGTCACCCCTCCACTTT,CASSLNPRASPLHF
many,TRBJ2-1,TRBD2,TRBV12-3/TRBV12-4,TGTGCCAGCAGTCCAACGACTAGCGGGGTCTACAATGAGCAGTTCTTC,CASSPTTSGVYNEQFF
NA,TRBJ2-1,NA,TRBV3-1,TGTGCCAGCAGCCAAGGGGGGGCCTACCATAATGAGCAGTTCTTC,CASSQGGAYHNEQFF
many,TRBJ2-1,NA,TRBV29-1,TGCAGCGGGTCCGGGACATATGAGCAGTTCTTC,CSGSGTYEQFF
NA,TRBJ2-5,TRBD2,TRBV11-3,TGTGCCAGCAGCTCAAATACGCGGCGGGAGGAAGAGACCCAGTACTTC,CASSSNTRREEETQYF
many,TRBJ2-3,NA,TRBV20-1,TGCAGTGCTCGCACCGGGCACACCACTTTATATACGCAGTATTTT,CSARTGHTTLYTQYF
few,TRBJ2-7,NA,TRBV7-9,TGTGCCAGCAGCTTAGGGGGAATCCACGAGCAGTACTTC,CASSLGGIHEQYF
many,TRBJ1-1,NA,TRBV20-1,TGCAGTGCTAGTGGGGGGGGCACTGAAGCTTTCTTT,CSASGGGTEAFF
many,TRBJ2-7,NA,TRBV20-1,TGCAGCTCTCTGGGGTCTTCCTACGAGCAGTACTTC,CSSLGSSYEQYF
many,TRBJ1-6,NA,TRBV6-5,TGTGCCAGCAGTTACTCCCGGAATTCACCCCTCCACTTT,CASSYSRNSPLHF
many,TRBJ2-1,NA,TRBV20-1,TGCAGTGCTAGAGATCCCCGTAGGTTACACTCCTACAATGAGCAGTTCTTC,CSARDPRRLHSYNEQFF
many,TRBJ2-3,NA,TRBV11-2,TGTGCCAGCAGCTTTACCCGACCTTCAACGGGGGGCGGAACAGATACGCAGTATTTT,CASSFTRPSTGGGTDTQYF
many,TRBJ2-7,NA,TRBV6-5,TGTGCCAGCAGTTTGGGGGCTCCCTCCTACGAGCAGTACTTC,CASSLGAPSYEQYF
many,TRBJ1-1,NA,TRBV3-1,TGTGCCAGCAGCCAACACCGGAACACTGAAGCTTTCTTT,CASSQHRNTEAFF
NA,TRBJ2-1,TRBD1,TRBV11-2,TGTGCCAGCAGCTTAGGACAGGGGGGCAGTGAGCAGTTCTTC,CASSLGQGGSEQFF
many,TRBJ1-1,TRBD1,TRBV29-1,TGCAGCGTTACGCAGGGGGTGAACACTGAAGCTTTCTTT,CSVTQGVNTEAFF
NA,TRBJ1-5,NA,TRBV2,TGTGCCAGCACTTTCGGGGGGGGCAATCAGCCCCAGCATTTT,CASTFGGGNQPQHF
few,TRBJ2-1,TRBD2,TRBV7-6,TGTGCCAGCAGCTTAAAAGCGGGGACTAGCGGGTTTAGCTCCTACAATGAGCAGTTCTTC,CASSLKAGTSGFSSYNEQFF
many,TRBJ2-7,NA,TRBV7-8,TGTGCCAGCAGCGTCCGGGGGCACTACGAGCAGTACTTC,CASSVRGHYEQYF
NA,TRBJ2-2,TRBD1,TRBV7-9,TGTGCCAGCAGCCCCGGACAGGGGGCGAACACCGGGGAGCTGTTTTTT,CASSPGQGANTGELFF
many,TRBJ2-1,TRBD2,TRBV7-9,TGTGCCAGCAGCCCTTCGATACTAGCGGGGGGGCCTAAGTTCTTC,CASSPSILAGGPKFF
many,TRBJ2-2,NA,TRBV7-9,TGTGCCAGCAGCGCCGACACGAACACCGGGGAGCTGTTTTTT,CASSADTNTGELFF
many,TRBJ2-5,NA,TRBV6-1,TGTGCCAGCAGGGCAGCGGGCGAACAAGAGACCCAGTACTTC,CASRAAGEQETQYF